These 30 T cell receptor beta chains were all obtained from the same sample, sequenced in a study of control samples from healthy donors and cancer patients. Sequencing used immunoSEQ multiplex PCR; TCRdb keeps in-frame clones, though not all of them. The sample yields about 70,000 clones, about 95% seen once. What was sequenced was blood. These receptors all stem from a woman between 25 and 40 years old in good health.

The rearrangement joins TRBV6-5 to TRBJ1-2; the D is unclear. Germline CDR1 and CDR2: MNHEY and SVGAGI. The CDR3 is made up of 14 amino acids. V lost 4 bases and J lost 4, with 13 bases in between. The CDR3 loop reads CASSSTNPPYGYTF. CDR3 coding DNA: TGTGCCAGCAGTTCAACCAATCCCCCCTATGGCTACACCTTC.

The rearrangement uses TRBV9 and TRBJ1-2; D not resolved. The CDR3 is 12 amino acids. The ends were cut back, 7 bases at V and 8 bases at J, with 15 bases in the middle. The V gene's germline CDR1 is SGDLS and CDR2 YYNGEE. CDR3 in DNA: TGTGCCAGCTCTGGGAGAGGCGGAGGCTACACCTTC. Translating gives CASSGRGGGYTF. The variable domain in full, with the rest retrieved from reference TRBV9 and TRBJ1-2, is DSGVTQTPKHLITATGQRVTLRCSPRSGDLSVYWYQQSLDQGLQFLIQYYNGEERAKGNILERFSAQQFPDLHSELNLSSLELGDSALYFCASSGRGGGYTFGSGTRLTVV.

This chain connects TRBV4-1 to TRBJ1-2; no reliable D call. The V and J ends lost 0 bases and 8 bases respectively, with 10 bases between them. Per the germline V gene, CDR1 is MGHRA and CDR2 is YSYEKL. This CDR3 has 13 residues. The DNA of the CDR3 is TGCGCCAGCAGCCAAGAGAGGCCCGGAGGCTACACCTTC. Amino acid sequence: CASSQERPGGYTF.

This rearrangement joins TRBV5-1 to TRBJ1-1; TRBD1 is a possible D gene (5 bases). The CDR3 totals 15 residues. V was trimmed by 4 bases and J by 4 bases, leaving 17 bases between them. Germline CDR1 reads SGHRS; CDR2 reads YFSETQ. Here the CDR3 DNA reads TGCGCCAGCAGCCGGTCTGGAGGGGATGGCACTGAAGCTTTCTTT. Its protein is CASSRSGGDGTEAFF.

The CDR3 sequence: CASSFSNEKLFF. DNA of the CDR3: TGTGCCAGCAGTTTTTCTAATGAAAAACTGTTTTTT. V usage is TRBV6-5 and J usage is TRBJ1-4; the D is unclear. The V gene lost 4 bases and the J gene lost 3 bases, with 3 bases spanning the gap. The CDR3 extends over 12 amino acids. CDR1 and CDR2 (germline): MNHEY, SVGAGI.

V is TRBV2 and J is TRBJ1-4; 11 positions agree with TRBD1. Germline loops: CDR1 SNHLY, CDR2 FYNNEI. V shed 7 bases and J 8 bases; nucleotides not matched to a gene: 12. The CDR3 is 16 residues long. For the CDR3, the DNA is TGTGCCAGCATCCTAAGTAAGGGGACAGGGGGAGAAAAACTGTTTTTT. The encoded protein is CASILSKGTGGEKLFF.

V gene TRBV30 combines with J gene TRBJ1-5; perhaps TRBD1 as D (5 bases). Germline loops: CDR1 GTSNPN, CDR2 SVGIG (reference sequence). CDR3 length: 13 residues. V lost 1 base, J lost 7 bases, and 11 bases lay in between. The CDR3 loop reads CAWSGGFQQPQHF. The CDR3 DNA reads TGTGCCTGGAGTGGGGGGTTTCAGCAGCCCCAGCATTTT.

The rearrangement joins TRBV6-6 to TRBJ2-3, with a possible D match to TRBD2 (5 bases). Trimming cost V 4 bases and J 0 bases, with 11 bases left between them. The germline CDR1 and CDR2 sequences are MNHNY and SVGAGI (reference sequence). The CDR3 is 15 amino acids. The CDR3: CASSSLDSSTDTQYF. Written as DNA, the CDR3 is TGTGCCAGCAGTTCATTGGACTCCAGCACAGATACGCAGTATTTT.

Only one count was recorded for this clone. J is TRBJ1-1 and V is TRBV6-2 or TRBV6-3; D possibly corresponds to TRBD1 (5 bases). The germline CDR1 and CDR2 sequences are MNHEY and SVGEGT. CDR3 length: 13 residues. V dropped 5 bases and J dropped 3 bases, with 10 bases sitting between them. CDR3 amino acids: CASSRDFYTEAFF. The CDR3 nucleotides read TGTGCCAGCAGTCGGGACTTCTACACTGAAGCTTTCTTT.

This clone was observed a few times. The chain couples TRBV2 to TRBJ2-2; 7 nucleotides line up with TRBD1. Germline V lookup: CDR1 SNHLY, CDR2 FYNNEI. Trimming removed 3 bases from V and 4 bases from J; junction bases left unmatched: 5. The CDR3 spans 15 residues. The CDR3 sequence: CASSDYPGGTGELFF. CDR3 nucleotides: TGTGCCAGCAGTGATTACCCAGGGGGCACCGGGGAGCTGTTTTTT.

V usage is TRBV19 and J usage is TRBJ1-2; 9 bases are shared with TRBD1. There are 12 residues in the CDR3. Germline CDR1 reads LNHDA; CDR2 reads SQIVND (reference sequence). J was trimmed by 7 bases and V by 6 bases; bases with no gene match: 3. The CDR3 coding sequence is TGTGCCAGTAGCATGACAGGGGGTGGCTACACCTTC. Its protein product is CASSMTGGGYTF.

J is TRBJ2-3 and V is TRBV11-3, with D maybe TRBD2 (5 bases). Trimming pared 1 base from V and 0 bases from J, leaving 11 bases between. The CDR3 is 16 residues long. Germline CDR1 SGHNT, CDR2 YENEEA. The CDR3 loop is CASSLVLAPSTDTQYF. As DNA, the CDR3 is TGTGCCAGCAGCTTAGTCTTAGCGCCGAGCACAGATACGCAGTATTTT.

The rearrangement uses TRBV10-2 and TRBJ2-7, with 10 positions matching TRBD2. Germline V gene sequence: CDR1 WSHSY, CDR2 SAAADI. The junction had 9 bases not matched to a gene; V was cut back by 5 bases and J by 2 bases. The CDR3 totals 16 residues. In DNA, the CDR3 is TGCGCCAGCAGTATGCTCCTAGCGGGGGCGACCTACGAGCAGTACGTC. As protein: CASSMLLAGATYEQYV.

This sequence joins TRBV30 and TRBJ1-6; perhaps TRBD1 as D (5 bases). With 4 bases removed from V and 9 bases from J, the gap between germline ends came to 16 bases. Germline lookup yields CDR1 GTSNPN and CDR2 SVGIG (reference sequence). This CDR3 contains 14 residues. CDR3 amino acids: CAWTRQRSGSPLHF. The CDR3 nucleotides are TGTGCCTGGACCCGACAGCGCTCGGGTTCACCCCTCCACTTT.

The chain has TRBV11-1 and TRBJ2-7; no clear D. The germline V gene encodes CDR1 SGHAT and CDR2 FQDESV (reference sequence). V lost 3 bases and J lost 6, with 12 bases in between. This CDR3 comprises 13 residues. CDR3 residues: CASSFRVDGEQYF. The DNA of the CDR3 is TGTGCCAGCAGCTTCCGGGTCGACGGCGAGCAGTACTTC.

The chain recombines TRBV7-8 with TRBJ2-5; no reliable D call. This CDR3 has 14 residues. Per germline, CDR1 SGHVS and CDR2 FQNEAQ. V lost 2 bases and J lost 5, with 12 bases in between. As DNA, the CDR3 is TGTGCCAGCAGCTTACTCGCGGCTGGGGAGACCCAGTACTTC. Translation gives CASSLLAAGETQYF.

This chain joins TRBV14 and TRBJ2-2; 12 bases map to TRBD2. J lost 6 bases, V lost 4 bases, and 6 bases had no gene match. Germline CDR1 reads SGHDN; CDR2 reads FVKESK. The CDR3 is 16 residues long. CDR3 region: CASSPLAGGRPGELFF. As DNA, the CDR3 is TGTGCCAGCAGCCCGCTAGCGGGGGGGCGACCCGGGGAGCTGTTTTTT.

This CDR3 is CASSSTGTATNNYGYTF. For the CDR3, the DNA is TGTGCCAGCAGCTCAACCGGGACAGCAACTAATAACTATGGCTACACCTTC. The rearrangement joins TRBV5-6 to TRBJ1-2, with TRBD1 matching over 7 bases. With 3 bases clipped from V and 1 base from J, the junction kept 12 bases outside the gene matches. The germline CDR1 and CDR2 sequences are SGHDT and YYEEEE. The CDR3 covers 17 residues.

This clone came up once. The gene calls are TRBV5-1 and TRBJ2-2; D is unclear. CDR1 and CDR2 (germline): SGHRS, YFSETQ. V was cut by 0 bases and J by 1 base, with 4 bases left in between. The CDR3 spans 14 residues. CDR3 in amino acids: CASSLVQNTGELFF. The CDR3 region has the DNA TGCGCCAGCAGCTTGGTACAGAACACCGGGGAGCTGTTTTTT.

The chain recombines TRBV23-1 with TRBJ1-1, with no clear D. TRBV23-1 is an ORF for which the function is uncertain. Between the trimmed V and J ends, which lost 6 bases and 0 bases, there was a span of 5 bases. There are 12 residues in the CDR3. This chain's CDR3 is CASSHMNTEAFF. The CDR3 DNA is TGCGCCAGCAGCCACATGAACACTGAAGCTTTCTTT.

This chain connects TRBV6-5 to TRBJ1-1, with TRBD1 identical over 7 bases. CDR3 length: 13 amino acids. CDR1 and CDR2 (germline): MNHEY, SVGAGI. V shed 8 bases, J shed 5 bases, and the junction held 8 bases outside the gene matches. CDR3 loop: CASCRDRFTEAFF. Written as DNA, the CDR3 is TGTGCCAGCTGCCGGGACAGATTTACTGAAGCTTTCTTT.

This chain uses TRBV7-8 with TRBJ1-3, with unresolved D. The CDR3 covers 15 residues. V was trimmed by 4 bases and J by 0 bases, leaving 10 bases between them. Germline V CDR1 and CDR2: SGHVS, FQNEAQ. DNA of the CDR3: TGTGCCAGCAGCTGGGGAACAGACTCTGGAAACACCATATATTTT. Residues: CASSWGTDSGNTIYF.

The gene calls are TRBV30 and TRBJ1-4, with 9 bases that match TRBD1. CDR3 length: 16 residues. J lost 8 bases, V lost 4 bases, and 14 bases had no gene match. From germline, CDR1 is GTSNPN and CDR2 SVGIG (reference sequence). The CDR3 protein is CAWNSGRTGAVEKLFF. DNA of the CDR3: TGTGCCTGGAACTCGGGAAGGACAGGGGCAGTCGAAAAACTGTTTTTT.

The chain has TRBV5-1 and TRBJ2-2; D might be TRBD2 (7 bases). Germline V gene sequence: CDR1 SGHRS, CDR2 YFSETQ. V lost 1 base and J lost 2, with 9 bases in between. This CDR3 region has 15 residues. CDR3: CASSLWGGNTGELFF. The DNA of the CDR3 is TGCGCCAGCAGCTTGTGGGGGGGCAACACCGGGGAGCTGTTTTTT. Using reference TRBV5-1 and TRBJ2-2 for the parts outside the CDR3, the full variable domain is KAGVTQTPRYLIKTRGQQVTLSCSPISGHRSVSWYQQTPGQGLQFLFEYFSETQRNKGNFPGRFSGRQFSNSRSEMNVSTLELGDSALYLCASSLWGGNTGELFFGEGSRLTVL.

This clone has a handful of counts. The chain joins TRBV24-1 to TRBJ2-5; D not certain. Trimming removed 1 base at V and 0 bases at J, with 8 bases between. Germline CDR1 KGHDR, CDR2 SFDVKD. CDR3 length: 15 residues. The CDR3 DNA reads as TGTGCCACCAGTGATTTAATACGGAACCAAGAGACCCAGTACTTC. Amino acids: CATSDLIRNQETQYF.

The chain joins TRBV5-6 to TRBJ2-7; D unclear. Trimming stripped 2 bases from V and 7 bases from J, with 13 bases between. Looked up from germline, CDR1 is SGHDT and CDR2 is YYEEEE. The CDR3 consists of 13 residues. The CDR3 is CASSFGYLGEQYF. As DNA, the CDR3 is TGTGCCAGCAGCTTCGGGTACCTGGGGGAGCAGTACTTC.

The chain carries TRBV27 and TRBJ1-1, with a weak D call TRBD1 (5 bases). CDR3 length equals 14 residues. The germline V gene has CDR1 MNHEY and CDR2 SMNVEV (reference sequence). Trimming removed 4 bases from V and 4 bases from J, with 13 bases in between. As DNA, the CDR3 is TGTGCCAGCAGTTCAATGAGACAGTTCACTGAAGCTTTCTTT. Translated, it gives CASSSMRQFTEAFF.

This chain uses TRBV5-1 with TRBJ1-2; no firm D call. CDR1 is SGHRS and CDR2 is YFSETQ in the germline V gene. The CDR3 spans 15 residues. The germline V and J ends were trimmed by 2 bases and 6 bases, with 17 bases remaining between them. The CDR3: CASSFFLGSIDGYTF. As DNA, the CDR3 is TGCGCCAGCAGCTTTTTTCTAGGGAGTATCGATGGCTACACCTTC.

The rearrangement joins TRBV10-3 to TRBJ1-4; 7 bases are shared with TRBD1. This CDR3 is built from 13 residues. Trimming took 6 bases from V and 6 from J; bases not matched to a gene: 4. Germline V gene data show CDR1 as ENHRY and CDR2 as SYGVKD. The CDR3, as DNA: TGTGCCATCAGCTGGACAGGCCATGAAAAACTGTTTTTT. It translates to CAISWTGHEKLFF.

Comments on this clone: This sample includes further DNA sequences coding for the same CDR3. The genes are TRBV3-1 (or the pseudogene TRBV3-2) and TRBJ2-5; D might be TRBD2 (7 bases). CDR1 is LGHDT and CDR2 is YNNKEL in the germline V gene (reference sequence). Deletions cut 0 bases from V and 7 bases from J, with 36 bases between. The CDR3 has 22 residues. The CDR3 spells CASSQDLRGGGQKDGGLGTQYF. In nucleotides, the CDR3 is TGTGCCAGCAGCCAAGATCTTCGTGGGGGCGGGCAAAAGGACGGGGGGCTCGGGACCCAGTACTTC.